What follows is one TCR beta chain and its context. The antigen remains undetermined. The data were taken from a study of cytomegalovirus exposure and HLA in healthy donors. Study conclusions and caveats: In a later analysis, HLA-associated TCR beta chains were more clonally expanded than equally common others. Researchers catalogued roughly 150 TCR beta chains as cytomegalovirus-associated. Later on, an analysis found that several of the most significant clusters appeared to be linked to common viral pathogens, which included parvovirus B19.

13 Jbeta primers and 60 Vbeta primers were used for the PCR. Generated by immunoSEQ multiplex PCR, the TCRdb table keeps only in-frame clones and is missing some. The sample lists roughly 150,000 clones, over 60% occurring once. Germline V lookup: CDR1 SGHRS, CDR2 YFSETQ. This CDR3 comprises 11 residues. V gave up 2 bases and J gave up 7 bases, with 4 bases separating them. The study sampled nominally healthy donors, though unrecorded immune exposures were likely. The sample comprised PBMCs. V is TRBV5-1 and J is TRBJ2-1, with D unresolved. The sequence was obtained from a man aged 35-49 years in good health and CMV-seronegative. The CDR3 protein is CASSLSNEQFF. CDR3 in DNA: TGCGCCAGCAGCTTATCGAATGAGCAGTTCTTC. The full variable domain, rest sourced from reference TRBV5-1 and TRBJ2-1, is KAGVTQTPRYLIKTRGQQVTLSCSPISGHRSVSWYQQTPGQGLQFLFEYFSETQRNKGNFPGRFSGRQFSNSRSEMNVSTLELGDSALYLCASSLSNEQFFGPGTRLTVL.